These 5 T cell receptor beta chains originate from one sample sequenced in a study of blood T cell repertoires in COVID-19. Sequencing used immunoSEQ multiplex PCR; TCRdb keeps in-frame clones, though not all of them. Of over 200,000 clones in the sample, approximately 84% were seen once. Sequences were obtained from PBMCs or T cells enriched from blood (not recorded which). The receptor source for this set is a man aged 40-55 years who had recovered from COVID-19.

The chain recombines TRBV7-2 with TRBJ1-1; unclear D gene. The CDR3 sequence is 11 residues long. Germline V gene data show CDR1 as SGHTA and CDR2 as FQGNSA. The V end lost 8 bases, the J end lost 1 base, and 5 bases lay between the germline ends. The CDR3 region is CASPQNTEAFF. The CDR3 nucleotides are TGTGCCAGCCCACAGAACACTGAAGCTTTCTTT. Variable domain in full (rest from reference TRBV7-2 and TRBJ1-1): GAGVSQSPSNKVTEKGKDVELRCDPISGHTALYWYRQSLGQGLEFLIYFQGNSAPDKSGLPSDRFSAERTGGSVSTLTIQRTQQEDSAVYLCASPQNTEAFFGQGTRLTVV.

V usage is TRBV11-2 and J usage is TRBJ2-2; D is uncertain. The length of the CDR3 is 13 residues. Trimming left V 5 bases short and J 8 bases short, with 12 bases between. In germline, CDR1 is SGHAT, CDR2 FQNNGV. In DNA, the CDR3 is TGTGCCAGCAGCCTCTACCTCGTTGGGGAGCTGTTTTTT. Translated, it gives CASSLYLVGELFF. Based on the CDR3 plus reference TRBV11-2 and TRBJ2-2, the full variable domain is EAGVAQSPRYKIIEKRQSVAFWCNPISGHATLYWYQQILGQGPKLLIQFQNNGVVDDSQLPKDRFSAERLKGVDSTLKIQPAKLEDSAVYLCASSLYLVGELFFGEGSRLTVL.

The chain couples TRBV28 to TRBJ1-3; 10 positions match TRBD1. CDR3 length: 15 residues. V trimming: 5 bases; J trimming: 4 bases; junction bases outside the gene matches: 5. The germline CDR1 and CDR2 sequences are MDHEN and SYDVKM. For the CDR3, the DNA is TGTGCCAGCAGTATGACAGGGGGCGCGGGAAACACCATATATTTT. Translated, it gives CASSMTGGAGNTIYF.

This clone was counted a single time. The rearrangement links TRBV7-9 to TRBJ1-2; possible D gene TRBD1, 5 bases. CDR3 length: 11 amino acids. Deletions cut 10 bases from V and 10 bases from J, with 16 bases between. The germline CDR1 and CDR2 sequences are SEHNR and FQNEAQ (reference sequence). CDR3 loop: CATSGGVIYTF. The CDR3 DNA reads as TGTGCCACTTCGGGGGGTGTTATCTACACCTTC.

The chain links TRBV7-9 to TRBJ2-7; 9 positions agree with TRBD2. From germline, CDR1 is SEHNR and CDR2 FQNEAQ (reference sequence). Trimming at V came to 1 base and at J to 0 bases, leaving 10 bases not matched to a gene. This CDR3 spans 18 amino acids. The CDR3 spells CASSLVVSGSPSSYEQYF. Here the CDR3 DNA reads TGTGCCAGCAGCTTAGTTGTTAGCGGGAGTCCAAGCTCCTACGAGCAGTACTTC.